The 10 T cell receptor beta chains presented below share a single source sample, sequenced in a study of tumor-infiltrating lymphocytes in primary liver carcinoma. Unsorted bulk tissue of roughly 20-31 mg yielded co-extracted RNA and DNA. Researchers generated TCR beta cDNA from around 0.55 ug of total RNA, relying on a constant-region primer. Nested multiplex PCR, run for three rounds with slightly modified ARM-PCR, yielded TCR beta libraries. Running roughly 10 cycles apiece, the first two PCR rounds relied on TRBV1-TRBV30 forward primers together with a C-beta reverse primer. TCRdb passed the multiplex PCR reads through MiXCR, listing each CDR3 protein once. Of 100,000 or so distinct CDR3 sequences listed, roughly 69% were seen once; the top ten hold around 8.8%. The sequencing sample was made of liver tumor tissue from sampling region 5. The subset denotes: tumor region T5, tumor centre. These receptors were obtained from a woman aged 55-70 years with primary liver carcinoma and hepatitis B virus infection.

The rearrangement links TRBV6-1 to TRBJ2-1; D is possibly TRBD2 (5 bases). CDR1 and CDR2 (germline): MNHNS, SASEGT. Trimming cost V 6 bases and J 0 bases, with 24 bases left between them. This CDR3 has 19 amino acids. CDR3 DNA sequence: TGTGCCAGCAGCGTTCGACTAACGGGTTTTATTAGCTCCTACAATGAGCAGTTCTTC. Translation: CASSVRLTGFISSYNEQFF.

As regards this clonotype: Relative to the germline gene, one junction end is altered; a read error may explain this. The chain recombines TRBV12-3 or TRBV12-4 with TRBJ2-7, with D possibly being TRBD2 (6 bases). The CDR3 is 14 residues long. CDR3 residues: CVSMRQGGSYEQHF. The CDR3 DNA reads as TGTGTCAGCATGAGGCAGGGAGGCTCCTACGAGCAGCACTTC.

This clonotype appeared many times. This chain uses TRBV5-4 with TRBJ2-2, with D maybe TRBD1 (5 bases). The CDR3 spans 15 residues. The germline V gene encodes CDR1 SGHNT and CDR2 YYREEE (reference sequence). Trimming cost V 2 bases and J 2 bases, with 10 bases left between them. Here the CDR3 reads CASSFKGLNTGELFF. DNA of the CDR3: TGTGCCAGCAGCTTTAAGGGGCTAAACACCGGGGAGCTGTTTTTT.

Concerning this clonotype itself: A much larger clone is a single base away; this may be a read error. The chain is built from TRBV28 and TRBJ2-4, with D perhaps TRBD1 (5 bases). The CDR3 totals 14 residues. Trimming took off 3 bases at V and 0 bases at J, with 6 bases between the two ends. Germline V gives CDR1 MDHEN, CDR2 SYDVKM. The CDR3 region is CASSLQGAKNIQYF. In DNA form, the CDR3 reads TGTGCCAGCAGTTTGCAGGGAGCCAAAAACATTCAGTACTTC. The whole variable domain, remainder taken from reference TRBV28 and TRBJ2-4, is DVKVTQSSRYLVKRTGEKVFLECVQDMDHENMFWYRQDPGLGLRLIYFSYDVKMKEKGDIPEGYSVSREKKERFSLILESASTNQTSMYLCASSLQGAKNIQYFGAGTRLSVL.

The chain carries TRBV6-1 and TRBJ1-1; D is possibly TRBD1 (5 bases). V lost 8 bases and J lost 5, with 15 bases in between. CDR1 and CDR2 from the germline V gene are MNHNS and SASEGT. The CDR3 runs 13 residues. Here the CDR3 DNA reads TGTGCCAGCCGATGGGAACGGGGGACTGAAGCTTTCTTT. This encodes CASRWERGTEAFF.

This clonotype appeared once. The chain couples TRBV28 to TRBJ2-1, with 10 bases that match TRBD1. The CDR3 extends over 14 amino acids. After removal of 7 bases from V and 7 bases from J, the junction contained 7 bases not matched to a gene. Germline assignment: CDR1 MDHEN and CDR2 SYDVKM. The CDR3 region has the DNA TGTGCCAGCACCAAGAGGACAGGGGGAAATGAGCAGTTCTTC. Protein: CASTKRTGGNEQFF.

This clonotype was seen a few times. The junction differs from germline at one of its ends, possibly a read error. This chain links TRBV10-3 with TRBJ1-1; TRBD1 aligns across 7 bases. CDR1 ENHRY and CDR2 SYGVKD come from the germline V gene. The CDR3 consists of 14 residues. The CDR3 sequence is CAIRADRLSTEAFF. In nucleotides, the CDR3 is TGTGCCATCAGGGCGGACAGGTTGAGCACTGAGGCTTTCTTT.

Points on this clonotype: Possible read error: a much larger clone is one base away. The chain recombines TRBV5-6 with TRBJ2-2; TRBD1 agrees at 12 bases. Germline assignment: CDR1 SGHDT and CDR2 YYEEEE. This CDR3 is 17 amino acids long. The CDR3 DNA reads TGTGTCAGCAGCCCTTCCTCCGGGACAGGGGGCAGCGGGGAGCTGTTTTTT. Its translation is CVSSPSSGTGGSGELFF.

About this clonotype itself: At one end the junction does not follow the germline gene, possibly because of a read error. The V gene is TRBV6-1, the J gene TRBJ2-7; 12 bases are a match to TRBD2. The CDR3 sequence is 15 residues long. CDR1 is MNHNS, CDR2 SASEGT, per germline. CDR3 protein: CVSSAPSGRAYGQYF. The CDR3 DNA reads as TGTGTCAGCAGTGCCCCTAGCGGGAGGGCCTACGGGCAGTACTTC.

In regard to this clonotype: A much larger clone differs from this one at a single base, so this may be a read error. The V gene is TRBV7-8, the J gene TRBJ1-2, with a possible D match to TRBD1 (5 bases). The CDR3 is 13 amino acids. Looked up from germline, CDR1 is SGHVS and CDR2 is FQNEAQ. Here the CDR3 DNA reads TGTGCCGGCAGCTCGCAGGGAGACTATGGCTACACCTTC. This encodes CAGSSQGDYGYTF.